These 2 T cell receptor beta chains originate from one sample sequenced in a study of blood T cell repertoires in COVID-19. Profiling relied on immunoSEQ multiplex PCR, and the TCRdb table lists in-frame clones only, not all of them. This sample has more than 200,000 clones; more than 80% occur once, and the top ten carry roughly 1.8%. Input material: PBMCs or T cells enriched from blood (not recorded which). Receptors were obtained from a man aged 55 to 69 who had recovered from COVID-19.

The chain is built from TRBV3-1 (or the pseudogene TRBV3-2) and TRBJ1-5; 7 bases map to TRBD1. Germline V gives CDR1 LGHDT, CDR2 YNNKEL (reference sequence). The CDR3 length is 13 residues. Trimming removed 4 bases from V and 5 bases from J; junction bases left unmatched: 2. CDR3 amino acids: CASSPTGYQPQHF. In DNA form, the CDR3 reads TGTGCCAGCAGCCCGACAGGGTATCAGCCCCAGCATTTT.

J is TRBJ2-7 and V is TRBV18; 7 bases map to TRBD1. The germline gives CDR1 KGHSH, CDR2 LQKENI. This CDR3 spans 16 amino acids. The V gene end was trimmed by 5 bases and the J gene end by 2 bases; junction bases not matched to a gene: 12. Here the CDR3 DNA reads TGTGCCAGCTCAGTCCTCCCGGGACAGCGTACCTACGAGCAGTACTTC. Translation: CASSVLPGQRTYEQYF.